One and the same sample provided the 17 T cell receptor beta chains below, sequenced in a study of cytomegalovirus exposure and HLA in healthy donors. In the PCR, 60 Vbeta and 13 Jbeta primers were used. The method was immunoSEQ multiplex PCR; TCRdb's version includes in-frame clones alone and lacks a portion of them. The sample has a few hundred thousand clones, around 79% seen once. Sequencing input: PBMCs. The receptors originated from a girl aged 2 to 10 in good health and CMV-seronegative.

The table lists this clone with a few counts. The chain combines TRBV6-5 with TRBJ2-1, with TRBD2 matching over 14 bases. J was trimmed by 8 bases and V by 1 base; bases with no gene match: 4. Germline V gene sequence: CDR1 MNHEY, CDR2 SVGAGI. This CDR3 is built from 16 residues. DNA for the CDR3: TGTGCCAGCAGTTACTTGACTAGCGGGGGGGGTCATGAGCAGTTCTTC. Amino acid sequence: CASSYLTSGGGHEQFF.

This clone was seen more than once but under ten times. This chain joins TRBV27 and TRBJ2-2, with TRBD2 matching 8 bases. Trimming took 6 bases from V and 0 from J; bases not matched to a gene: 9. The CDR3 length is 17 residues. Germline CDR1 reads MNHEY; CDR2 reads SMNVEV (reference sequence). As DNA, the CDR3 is TGTGCCAGCAGCCACTACCTCGGGGGGGCGAACACCGGGGAGCTGTTTTTT. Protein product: CASSHYLGGANTGELFF.

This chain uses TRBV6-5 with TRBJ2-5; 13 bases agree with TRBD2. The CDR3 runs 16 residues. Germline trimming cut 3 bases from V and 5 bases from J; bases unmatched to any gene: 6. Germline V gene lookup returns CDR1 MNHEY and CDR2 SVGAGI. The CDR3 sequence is CASSYGALAGGETQYF. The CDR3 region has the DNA TGTGCCAGCAGTTATGGTGCACTAGCGGGAGGGGAGACCCAGTACTTC.

The CDR3 bases are TGTGCCAGCAGCCCACAGGTTGGGGAGGGTGGCTACACCTTC. Translation: CASSPQVGEGGYTF. This chain links TRBV9 with TRBJ1-2; D perhaps matches TRBD1 (5 bases). Germline assignment: CDR1 SGDLS and CDR2 YYNGEE. CDR3 length equals 14 residues. V was trimmed by 4 bases and J by 7 bases, leaving 17 bases between them.

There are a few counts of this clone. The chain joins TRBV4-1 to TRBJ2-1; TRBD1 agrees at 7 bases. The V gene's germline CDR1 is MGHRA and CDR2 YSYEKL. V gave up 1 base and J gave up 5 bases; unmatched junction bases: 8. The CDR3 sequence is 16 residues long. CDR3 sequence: CASSQVFGTGDNEQFF. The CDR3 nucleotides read TGCGCCAGCAGCCAAGTATTTGGTACAGGGGACAATGAGCAGTTCTTC.

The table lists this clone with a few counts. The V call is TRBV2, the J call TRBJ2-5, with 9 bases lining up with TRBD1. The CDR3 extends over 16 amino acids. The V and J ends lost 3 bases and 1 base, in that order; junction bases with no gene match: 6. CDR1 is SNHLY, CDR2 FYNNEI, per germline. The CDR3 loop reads CASSEGRTGAQETQYF. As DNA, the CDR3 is TGTGCCAGCAGTGAGGGTCGGACAGGGGCCCAAGAGACCCAGTACTTC.

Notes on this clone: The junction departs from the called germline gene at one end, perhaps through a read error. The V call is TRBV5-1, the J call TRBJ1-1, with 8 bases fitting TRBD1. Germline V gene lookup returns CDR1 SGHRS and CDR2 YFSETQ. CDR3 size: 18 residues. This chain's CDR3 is CASTLTGTGNLFGTEAFF. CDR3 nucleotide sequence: TGCGCCAGCACCTTGACCGGGACAGGAAATCTGTTTGGCACTGAAGCTTTCTTT.

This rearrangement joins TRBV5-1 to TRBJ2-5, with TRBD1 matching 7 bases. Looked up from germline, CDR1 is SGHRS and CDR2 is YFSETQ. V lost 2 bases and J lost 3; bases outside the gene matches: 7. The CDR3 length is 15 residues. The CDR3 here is CASSLGTALEETQYF. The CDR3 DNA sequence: TGCGCCAGCAGCTTAGGGACAGCCCTAGAAGAGACCCAGTACTTC.

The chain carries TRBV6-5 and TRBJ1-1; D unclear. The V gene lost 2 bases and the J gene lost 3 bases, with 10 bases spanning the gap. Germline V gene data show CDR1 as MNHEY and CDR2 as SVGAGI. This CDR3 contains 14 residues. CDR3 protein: CASSYLGSDTEAFF. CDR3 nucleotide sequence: TGTGCCAGCAGTTACCTAGGAAGTGACACTGAAGCTTTCTTT.

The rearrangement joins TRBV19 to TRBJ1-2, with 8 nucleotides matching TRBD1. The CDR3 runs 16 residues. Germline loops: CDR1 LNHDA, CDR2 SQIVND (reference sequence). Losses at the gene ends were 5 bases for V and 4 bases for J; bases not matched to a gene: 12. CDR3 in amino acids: CASSPKSQGAIYGYTF. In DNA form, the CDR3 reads TGTGCCAGTAGTCCCAAGTCGCAGGGGGCGATCTATGGCTACACCTTC.

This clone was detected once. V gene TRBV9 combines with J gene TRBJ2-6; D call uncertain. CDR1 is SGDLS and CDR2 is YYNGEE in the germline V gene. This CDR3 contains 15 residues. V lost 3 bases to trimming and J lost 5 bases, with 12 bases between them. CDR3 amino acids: CASSGSKDRANVLTF. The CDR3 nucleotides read TGTGCCAGCAGCGGAAGCAAAGACAGGGCCAACGTCCTGACTTTC.

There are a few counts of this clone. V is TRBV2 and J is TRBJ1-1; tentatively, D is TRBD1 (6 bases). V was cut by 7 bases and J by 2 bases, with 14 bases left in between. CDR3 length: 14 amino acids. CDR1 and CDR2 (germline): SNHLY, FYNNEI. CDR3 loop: CASTPGQSNTEAFF. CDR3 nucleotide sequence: TGTGCCAGCACCCCCGGACAGAGTAACACTGAAGCTTTCTTT.

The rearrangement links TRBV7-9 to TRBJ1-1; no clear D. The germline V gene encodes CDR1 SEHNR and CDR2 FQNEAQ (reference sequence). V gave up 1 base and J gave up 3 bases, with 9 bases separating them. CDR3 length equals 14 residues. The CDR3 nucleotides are TGTGCCAGCAGCTTAGGCGGGGAGTACACTGAAGCTTTCTTT. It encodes CASSLGGEYTEAFF. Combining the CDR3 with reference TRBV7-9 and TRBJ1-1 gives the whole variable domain DTGVSQNPRHKITKRGQNVTFRCDPISEHNRLYWYRQTLGQGPEFLTYFQNEAQLEKSRLLSDRFSAERPKGSFSTLEIQRTEQGDSAMYLCASSLGGEYTEAFFGQGTRLTVV.

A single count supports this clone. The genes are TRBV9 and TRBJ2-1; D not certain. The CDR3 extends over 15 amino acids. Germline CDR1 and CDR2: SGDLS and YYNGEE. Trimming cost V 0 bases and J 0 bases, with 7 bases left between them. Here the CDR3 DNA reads TGTGCCAGCAGCGTAGCTCTGAGCTCCTACAATGAGCAGTTCTTC. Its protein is CASSVALSSYNEQFF.

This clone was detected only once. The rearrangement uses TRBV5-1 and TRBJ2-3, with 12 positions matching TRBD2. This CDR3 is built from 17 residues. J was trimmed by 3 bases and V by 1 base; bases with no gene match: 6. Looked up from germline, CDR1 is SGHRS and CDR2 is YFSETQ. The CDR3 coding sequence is TGCGCCAGCAGCTTGTTACTGACTAGCGGGAGTACAGATACGCAGTATTTT. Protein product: CASSLLLTSGSTDTQYF.

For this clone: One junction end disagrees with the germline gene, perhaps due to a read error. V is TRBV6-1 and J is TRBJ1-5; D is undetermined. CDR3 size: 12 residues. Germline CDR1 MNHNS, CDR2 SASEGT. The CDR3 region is CASTEYNQPPHF. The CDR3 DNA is TGTGCCAGCACGGAGTACAATCAGCCCCCGCATTTT.

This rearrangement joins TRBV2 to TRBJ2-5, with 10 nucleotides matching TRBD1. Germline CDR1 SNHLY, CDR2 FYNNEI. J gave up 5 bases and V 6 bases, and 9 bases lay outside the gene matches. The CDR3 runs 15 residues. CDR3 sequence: CASSVGQGKRETQYF. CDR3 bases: TGTGCCAGCAGCGTGGGACAGGGGAAGCGGGAGACCCAGTACTTC.